Listed here is a single T cell receptor beta chain. Antigen specificity is unknown. Distinct nucleotide sequences in the sample also encode this CDR3. TCRdb's copy holds only in-frame clones and misses some; the assay was immunoSEQ multiplex PCR. The table shows 2,500,000 or so clones, with approximately 92% occurring only once. The entry originates in a study of shared clonotypes between healthy human individuals. Study-wide findings and caveats: Roughly 5% of naive CD4 clonotypes were shared across several donors. An effect of sequencing depth on clonotype sharing among donors was expected.

This CDR3 is 15 amino acids long. Germline CDR1 and CDR2: KGHSH and LQKENI. Trimming removed 2 bases from V and 3 bases from J; junction bases left unmatched: 2. The TCR was taken from a young man in good health. Sequencing was done on a sample of naive CD4+ T cells sorted from blood. Subset in this sample: CD45RA+ positively selected. The V and J genes are TRBV18 and TRBJ1-1; TRBD1 agrees at 11 bases. The CDR3 loop reads CASSPRGQGDTEAFF. Here the CDR3 DNA reads TGTGCCAGCTCACCAAGGGGACAGGGGGACACTGAAGCTTTCTTT.